The source of this T cell receptor beta chain is a study of CD8+ T cells in alopecia areata. Study-level findings and limits: When scalp samples are sequenced, resident alphabeta T cells of normal skin are also captured.

Sequencing used cDNA as its template, made by extracting RNA and reverse transcribing it. Data came from immunoSEQ multiplex PCR; TCRdb stores just in-frame clones and leaves some out. The sample carries about 94,000 clones, 70% to 80% recorded once. The treatment here: oral pan-JAK inhibitor, 5-10 mg twice daily. To note about this clone: The antigen is not known.

The CDR3 extends over 12 amino acids. Trimming took off 10 bases at V and 0 bases at J, with 9 bases between the two ends. CDR1 and CDR2 (germline): SEHNR, FQNEAQ (reference sequence). The sequence was obtained from a human donor with alopecia areata. Source: CD8+ T cells sorted from blood, taken around week 42, from a patient treated with tofacitinib. The chain has TRBV7-9 and TRBJ1-1; no definite D call. CDR3 in amino acids: CATDGLNTEAFF. In nucleotides, the CDR3 is TGTGCCACCGACGGTTTGAACACTGAAGCTTTCTTT. The complete variable domain, with remaining parts taken from reference TRBV7-9 and TRBJ1-1, reads DTGVSQNPRHKITKRGQNVTFRCDPISEHNRLYWYRQTLGQGPEFLTYFQNEAQLEKSRLLSDRFSAERPKGSFSTLEIQRTEQGDSAMYLCATDGLNTEAFFGQGTRLTVV.